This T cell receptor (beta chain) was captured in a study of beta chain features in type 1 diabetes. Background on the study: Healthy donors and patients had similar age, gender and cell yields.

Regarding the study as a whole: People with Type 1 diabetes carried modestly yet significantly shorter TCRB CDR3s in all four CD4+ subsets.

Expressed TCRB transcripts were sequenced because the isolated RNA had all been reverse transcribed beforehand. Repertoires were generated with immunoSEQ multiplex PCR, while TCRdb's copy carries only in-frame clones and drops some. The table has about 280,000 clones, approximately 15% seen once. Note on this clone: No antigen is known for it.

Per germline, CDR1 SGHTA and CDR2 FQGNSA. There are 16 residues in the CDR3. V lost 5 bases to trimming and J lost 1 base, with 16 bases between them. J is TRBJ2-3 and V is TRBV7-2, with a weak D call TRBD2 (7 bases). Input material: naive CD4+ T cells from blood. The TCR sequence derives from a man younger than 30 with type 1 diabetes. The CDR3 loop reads CASSKRRGGGTDTQYF. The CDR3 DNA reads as TGTGCCAGCAGCAAAAGGAGGGGGGGCGGCACAGATACGCAGTATTTT.